This T cell receptor (beta chain) was captured in a study of cytomegalovirus exposure and HLA in healthy donors. Some clones are missing from TCRdb's copy, which holds only in-frame ones; the method was immunoSEQ multiplex PCR. Seen here are some 170,000 clones, about 90% observed once, and the top ten hold 4% to 5%. The CDR3 is 14 residues long. Germline CDR1 is SNHLY and CDR2 is FYNNEI. Deletions cut 0 bases from V and 4 bases from J, with 7 bases between. This clonotype originated in a man between 18 and 35 years old in good health and CMV-seropositive. The rearrangement links TRBV2 to TRBJ1-5; maybe TRBD1 (5 bases). Sequences were obtained from PBMCs. CDR3 in amino acids: CASSEAAGNQPQHF. For the CDR3, the DNA is TGTGCCAGCAGTGAAGCGGCAGGGAATCAGCCCCAGCATTTT.